Presented here are 15 T cell receptor beta chains from one specimen sequenced in a study of PD-L1 blockade in urothelial cancer. Generated by immunoSEQ multiplex PCR, the TCRdb table keeps only in-frame clones and is missing some. This sample yields approximately 50,000 clones, of which around 80% are seen a single time; more than 3% belongs to the top ten. The time point is: pretreatment peripheral blood. This sample comprised PBMCs, obtained around atezolizumab (anti-PD-L1) treatment. The receptors derive from a man in his sixties or seventies with urothelial cancer.

The J gene is TRBJ2-3, the V gene TRBV5-1; 7 nucleotides match TRBD2. The CDR3 has 14 residues. CDR1 and CDR2 (germline): SGHRS, YFSETQ. Trimming at V came to 3 bases and at J to 6 bases, leaving 7 bases not matched to a gene. CDR3 nucleotide sequence: TGCGCCAGCAGCTCCGTGGGGGGGGACGATACGCAGTATTTT. It translates to CASSSVGGDDTQYF.

This chain links TRBV6-5 with TRBJ2-1, with TRBD1 matching 8 bases. Germline V gene sequence: CDR1 MNHEY, CDR2 SVGAGI. The CDR3 runs to 16 residues. Unmatched junction bases numbered 8, after V lost 0 bases and J lost 7 bases. The chain's CDR3 is CASSYSAGGARNEQFF. In nucleotides, the CDR3 is TGTGCCAGCAGTTACTCGGCAGGGGGCGCAAGAAATGAGCAGTTCTTC.

This sequence joins TRBV5-1 and TRBJ1-1; 11 positions match TRBD1. Germline trimming cut 2 bases from V and 4 bases from J; bases unmatched to any gene: 1. Germline CDR1 SGHRS, CDR2 YFSETQ. The CDR3 loop spans 14 amino acids. The CDR3 loop reads CASSFGTGGTEAFF. CDR3 coding DNA: TGCGCCAGCAGCTTCGGGACAGGGGGCACTGAAGCTTTCTTT.

This rearrangement joins TRBV19 to TRBJ1-2, with a possible D match to TRBD1 (5 bases). In germline, CDR1 is LNHDA, CDR2 SQIVND (reference sequence). The CDR3 loop spans 15 amino acids. V was pared by 5 bases and J by 4 bases, with 17 bases between. The CDR3 bases are TGTGCCAGTAGTGGGGACTTCAGTGAGCTCTATGGCTACACCTTC. Translating gives CASSGDFSELYGYTF.

The chain joins TRBV7-3 to TRBJ2-5; TRBD1 is a possible D gene (6 bases). The CDR3 is 15 residues long. V lost 3 bases to trimming and J lost 2 bases, with 13 bases between them. The germline V gene encodes CDR1 SGHTA and CDR2 FQGTGA. The CDR3 reads CASSFNRAPQETQYF. The CDR3 coding sequence is TGTGCCAGCAGCTTTAACAGGGCGCCTCAAGAGACCCAGTACTTC. Supplemented by reference TRBV7-3 and TRBJ2-5, the full variable domain reads GAGVSQTPSNKVTEKGKYVELRCDPISGHTALYWYRQSLGQGPEFLIYFQGTGAADDSGLPNDRFFAVRPEGSVSTLKIQRTERGDSAVYLCASSFNRAPQETQYFGPGTRLLVL.

V usage is TRBV2 and J usage is TRBJ1-1; 9 bases map to TRBD1. The CDR3 is made up of 15 amino acids. Trimming at V came to 4 bases and at J to 4 bases, leaving 7 bases not matched to a gene. Germline-derived CDR1 and CDR2 are SNHLY and FYNNEI. As DNA, the CDR3 is TGTGCCAGCAGTGCCGGGACAGGGACGGGCACTGAAGCTTTCTTT. This gives the protein CASSAGTGTGTEAFF.

V usage is TRBV14 and J usage is TRBJ2-2, with 7 bases matching TRBD2. CDR3 length: 15 amino acids. Germline loops: CDR1 SGHDN, CDR2 FVKESK. V was pared by 3 bases and J by 4 bases, with 5 bases of the junction left unmatched. The CDR3 sequence: CASSQRGTITGELFF. The CDR3 nucleotides read TGTGCCAGCAGCCAGCGGGGGACGATCACCGGGGAGCTGTTTTTT.

The chain links TRBV2 to TRBJ2-5; maybe TRBD1 (7 bases). The V end lost 8 bases, the J end lost 4 bases, and 14 bases lay between the germline ends. Germline V gene sequence: CDR1 SNHLY, CDR2 FYNNEI. This CDR3 spans 13 amino acids. The CDR3 nucleotides are TGTGCCAGCGCGGGGAACAGGGGAGAGACCCAGTACTTC. This translates into CASAGNRGETQYF.

This clone showed up just a few times. The chain uses TRBV4-3 and TRBJ1-3; tentative D call: TRBD1 (5 bases). Deletions cut 0 bases from V and 4 bases from J, with 13 bases between. The CDR3 loop spans 16 amino acids. Germline V gives CDR1 LGHNA, CDR2 YSLEER. CDR3 protein: CASSQDLVGHGNTIYF. DNA for the CDR3: TGCGCCAGCAGCCAAGATCTGGTGGGGCACGGAAACACCATATATTTT.

This sequence joins TRBV27 and TRBJ2-7, with D perhaps matching TRBD1 (6 bases). Deletions cut 4 bases from V and 1 base from J, with 8 bases between. CDR1 MNHEY and CDR2 SMNVEV come from the germline V gene (reference sequence). CDR3 length: 13 residues. The CDR3 DNA is TGTGCCAGCAGTTCCCAGGGGTCCTACGAGCAGTACTTC. Its translation: CASSSQGSYEQYF.

The CDR3 bases are TGTGCCAGCAGCTTAGCGCCGACAGGGTTGGGTGGCTACACCTTC. It codes for CASSLAPTGLGGYTF. V and J are TRBV7-2 and TRBJ1-2; 7 bases are a match to TRBD1. V lost 0 bases and J lost 7; bases outside the gene matches: 8. Germline V gene data show CDR1 as SGHTA and CDR2 as FQGNSA. The CDR3 loop spans 15 amino acids.

The chain is built from TRBV7-9 and TRBJ1-1; 10 positions match TRBD1. J was trimmed by 7 bases and V by 3 bases; bases with no gene match: 2. This CDR3 is 13 amino acids long. Germline V gene data show CDR1 as SEHNR and CDR2 as FQNEAQ (reference sequence). The CDR3 sequence is CASSLDRGFEAFF. The DNA of the CDR3 is TGTGCCAGCAGCTTGGACAGGGGGTTTGAAGCTTTCTTT.

This sequence joins TRBV19 and TRBJ2-6; D gene ambiguous. This CDR3 region has 15 residues. Germline V lookup: CDR1 LNHDA, CDR2 SQIVND (reference sequence). The germline V and J ends were trimmed by 3 bases and 2 bases, with 8 bases remaining between them. The DNA of the CDR3 is TGTGCCAGTAGTATCGGCGGAACTGGGGCCAACGTCCTGACTTTC. Translation gives CASSIGGTGANVLTF. The whole variable domain, remainder taken from reference TRBV19 and TRBJ2-6, is DGGITQSPKYLFRKEGQNVTLSCEQNLNHDAMYWYRQDPGQGLRLIYYSQIVNDFQKGDIAEGYSVSREKKESFPLTVTSAQKNPTAFYLCASSIGGTGANVLTFGAGSRLTVL.

V gene TRBV7-8 combines with J gene TRBJ1-5, with TRBD1 as a possible D gene (5 bases). The ends were cut back, 1 base at V and 4 bases at J, with 11 bases in the middle. This CDR3 comprises 15 residues. Germline-derived CDR1 and CDR2 are SGHVS and FQNEAQ. CDR3 sequence: CASSLGGGRNQPQHF. The CDR3 DNA reads as TGTGCCAGCAGCTTAGGGGGGGGTCGAAATCAGCCCCAGCATTTT. The complete variable domain, with remaining parts taken from reference TRBV7-8 and TRBJ1-5, reads GAGVSQSPRYKVAKRGQDVALRCDPISGHVSLFWYQQALGQGPEFLTYFQNEAQLDKSGLPSDRFFAERPEGSVSTLKIQRTQQEDSAVYLCASSLGGGRNQPQHFGDGTRLSIL.

This clone was picked up a small number of times. The chain joins TRBV9 to TRBJ2-7, with D perhaps TRBD1 (6 bases). CDR3 length: 13 residues. CDR1 and CDR2 (germline): SGDLS, YYNGEE. V was clipped by 4 bases and J by 5 bases, with 13 bases between them. The CDR3 region is CASSSQNRDEQYF. CDR3 DNA sequence: TGTGCCAGCAGCTCACAAAACAGGGACGAGCAGTACTTC.